The 3 T cell receptor beta chains in this list originate from one sample, sequenced in a study of breast tumors, draining lymph nodes, adjacent tissues (dated by TCRdb to 2016 to 2017). The lymph node samples were taken from the axillary draining lymph nodes of breast cancer patients. The protocol used for the library was multiplex PCR. The instrument given in TCRdb is Illumina HiSeq 2000. The raw public reads went through TCRdb reprocessing: fastp at Q25, MiXCR clone calling, in-frame beta chains kept. Rows merge per CDR3 protein into single entries with the most common DNA and genes. The sample table lists around 120,000 distinct CDR3 sequences, just under 20% of them with a count of one. The top ten clones comprise approximately 3.5% of the sample. The sample comprised axillary lymph node tissue. These receptors were taken from a female donor with breast cancer. Some clones in this sample may be carry-over from other donors' samples.

This clonotype was counted many times. The rearrangement joins TRBV20-1 to TRBJ2-1; weak D call: TRBD1 (6 bases). This CDR3 contains 14 residues. Trimming removed 1 base at V and 2 bases at J, with 9 bases between. Per germline, CDR1 DFQATT and CDR2 SNEGSKA (reference sequence). DNA for the CDR3: TGCAGTGCTAGAGTCAGGGGTACCTACAATGAGCAGTTCTTC. Protein sequence: CSARVRGTYNEQFF.

Concerning this clonotype: This may arise from a read error, as a much more abundant clone is one base away. The genes are TRBV20-1 and TRBJ2-3; 13 nucleotides match TRBD2. The length of the CDR3 is 17 residues. The ends lost 5 bases at V and 2 bases at J; junction bases unmatched: 10. Germline V gives CDR1 DFQATT, CDR2 SNEGSKA (reference sequence). The CDR3 region has the DNA TGCAGTGCTTCCACTAGCGGGGGGGCGGAGTCCACAGATACGCAGTATTTT. This sequence encodes CSASTSGGAESTDTQYF.

This clonotype was seen a single time. This may arise from a read error, as a much more abundant clone is one base away. V is TRBV6-5 and J is TRBJ2-1; TRBD1 matches at 7 bases. The germline gives CDR1 MNHEY, CDR2 SVGAGI. The CDR3 is made up of 15 amino acids. The DNA of the CDR3 is TGTGCCAGCAGTTCCCGGGACAGCATATACAATGAGCGGTTCTTC. Its translation: CASSSRDSIYNERFF.